A selection of T cell receptor beta chains follows, all from one sample in a study of blood T cell repertoires in COVID-19. Repertoires were generated with immunoSEQ multiplex PCR, while TCRdb's copy carries only in-frame clones and drops some. This repertoire shows around 100,000 clones, roughly 83% found once; its top ten account for approximately 0.77%. The sequenced material came from peripheral blood. The receptors were gathered from a woman in her 70s with acute or convalescent COVID-19. Both conserved end residues are part of each CDR3. Fields, in order: CDR3 protein, CDR3 DNA, clone size, V gene, J gene, D gene. The D gene is left open where the match is weak. Expanded clones are given a class, and other clones once, few, many or no size at all.

CASSSQGMGYTF	TGTGCCAGCAGTTCTCAGGGAATGGGCTACACCTTC	-	TRBV28	TRBJ1-2	-
CASSPVGDLGYGYTF	TGTGCCAGCAGCCCGGTTGGGGACTTGGGGTATGGCTACACCTTC	-	TRBV7-9	TRBJ1-2	-
CASSYSTGYEQYF	TGTGCCAGCAGTTACTCTACGGGCTACGAGCAGTACTTC	-	TRBV6-5	TRBJ2-7	-
CASSLTGGAEAFF	TGTGCCAGCAGCCTTACAGGGGGTGCAGAAGCTTTCTTT	-	TRBV5-6	TRBJ1-1	TRBD1
CASSPLAQGPTGELFF	TGTGCCAGCTCACCACTCGCCCAGGGGCCAACCGGGGAGCTGTTTTTT	-	TRBV18	TRBJ2-2	-
CASSSAAGGGQFF	TGTGCCAGCAGCTCCGCGGCGGGGGGAGGGCAGTTCTTC	-	TRBV6-5	TRBJ2-1	TRBD2
CASSGAASPYTEAFF	TGCGCCAGCAGCGGTGCGGCCAGCCCATACACTGAAGCTTTCTTT	once	TRBV5-1	TRBJ1-1	-
CASSYEGQGAVEQYF	TGTGCCAGCAGCTATGAGGGACAGGGGGCAGTCGAGCAGTACTTC	few	TRBV7-9	TRBJ2-7	TRBD1
CATLSERAYNEQFF	TGTGCCACCCTCTCAGAGAGGGCCTACAATGAGCAGTTCTTC	few	TRBV6-5	TRBJ2-1	-
CASSEQGAGGYTF	TGTGCCAGCAGTGAACAGGGGGCGGGCGGCTACACCTTC	-	TRBV6-4	TRBJ1-2	TRBD1
CASSRGGPNQPQHF	TGTGCCAGCAGCCGAGGGGGGCCTAATCAGCCCCAGCATTTT	-	TRBV7-8	TRBJ1-5	-
CASSSRGGGPYEQYF	TGTGCCAGCAGTTCCCGCGGGGGTGGACCCTACGAGCAGTACTTC	few	TRBV6-5	TRBJ2-7	TRBD2
CASSLGASGANVLTF	TGTGCCAGCAGCTTGGGGGCCTCTGGGGCCAACGTCCTGACTTTC	-	TRBV11-1	TRBJ2-6	-
CSASRAGEGNEQFF	TGCAGTGCTAGTCGAGCGGGAGAGGGGAATGAGCAGTTCTTC	-	TRBV20-1	TRBJ2-1	TRBD2
CASSAGTDPYEQYF	TGCGCCAGCAGCGCCGGGACAGACCCCTACGAGCAGTACTTC	-	TRBV5-1	TRBJ2-7	TRBD1
CASTGGGETQYF	TGTGCCAGTACTGGGGGGGGAGAGACCCAGTACTTC	few	TRBV19	TRBJ2-5	TRBD2
CASSPFPGANTEAFF	TGTGCCAGCAGCCCTTTCCCAGGGGCGAACACTGAAGCTTTCTTT	-	TRBV4-2	TRBJ1-1	-
CSVPGGLGTEAFF	TGCAGCGTTCCAGGGGGTTTGGGCACTGAAGCTTTCTTT	-	TRBV29-1	TRBJ1-1	TRBD1
CATSDIVGGSYNEQFF	TGTGCCACAAGCGATATCGTGGGAGGCTCCTACAATGAGCAGTTCTTC	-	TRBV15	TRBJ2-1	-
CASTSPGQDNEQFF	TGTGCCAGCACCTCTCCCGGACAGGACAATGAGCAGTTCTTC	-	TRBV7-8	TRBJ2-1	TRBD1